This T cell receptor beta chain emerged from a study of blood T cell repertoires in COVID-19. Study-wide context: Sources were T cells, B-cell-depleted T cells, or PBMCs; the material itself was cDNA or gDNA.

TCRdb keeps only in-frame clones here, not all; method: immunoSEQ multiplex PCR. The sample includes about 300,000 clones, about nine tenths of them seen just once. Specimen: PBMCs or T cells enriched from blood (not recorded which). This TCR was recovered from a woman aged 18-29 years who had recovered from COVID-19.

The CDR3 is CAAGRGGSDYGYTF. The CDR3 nucleotides are TGTGCCGCCGGGCGAGGGGGTTCGGACTATGGCTACACCTTC. The genes are TRBV27 and TRBJ1-2; weak D call: TRBD1 (6 bases). V was clipped by 11 bases and J by 3 bases, with 19 bases between them. The length of the CDR3 is 14 residues. CDR1 and CDR2 from the germline V gene are MNHEY and SMNVEV (reference sequence).